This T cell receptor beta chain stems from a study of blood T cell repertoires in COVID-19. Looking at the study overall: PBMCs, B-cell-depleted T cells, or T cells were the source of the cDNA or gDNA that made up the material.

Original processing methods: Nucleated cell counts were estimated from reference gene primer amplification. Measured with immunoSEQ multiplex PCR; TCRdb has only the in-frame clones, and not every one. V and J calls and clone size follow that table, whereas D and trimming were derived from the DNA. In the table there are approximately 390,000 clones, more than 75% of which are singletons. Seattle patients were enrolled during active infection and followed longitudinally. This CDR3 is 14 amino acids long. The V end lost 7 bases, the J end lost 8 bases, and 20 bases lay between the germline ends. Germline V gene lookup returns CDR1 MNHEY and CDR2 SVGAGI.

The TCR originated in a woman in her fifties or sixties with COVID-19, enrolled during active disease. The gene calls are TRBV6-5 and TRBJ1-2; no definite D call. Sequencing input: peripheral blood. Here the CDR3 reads CASTYLGRTEGYTF. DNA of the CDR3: TGTGCCAGCACCTACCTTGGCAGGACTGAAGGCTACACCTTC.